This TCR beta chain appears in the sequencing data of a study of tumor-infiltrating lymphocytes in oesophageal squamous cell carcinoma. This clonotype was seen repeatedly, ten times or more. Trimming took off 6 bases at V and 1 base at J, with 7 bases between the two ends. Germline V gives CDR1 KGHSH, CDR2 LQKENI. This CDR3 is built from 13 residues. TCRdb reprocessed the PCR reads with MiXCR, giving one entry per CDR3 protein. This sample has under 3,500 distinct CDR3 sequences, with 16% found just once. This rearrangement joins TRBV18 to TRBJ1-5; D might be TRBD1 (5 bases). The sequenced sample was esophageal tumor tissue. This clonotype was sampled from a male donor with esophageal squamous cell carcinoma. The CDR3, as DNA: TGTGCCAGCTCGGAGGGGAGCAATCAGCCCCAGCATTTT. Residues: CASSEGSNQPQHF.